This paragraph covers one T cell receptor (beta chain) sequence. This specimen includes other DNA sequences encoding the same CDR3. With 3 bases removed from V and 0 bases from J, the gap between germline ends came to 6 bases. The CDR3 contains 14 residues. Germline V gene lookup returns CDR1 LNHDA and CDR2 SQIVND (reference sequence). The protocol was immunoSEQ multiplex PCR, while the TCRdb copy is restricted to in-frame clones and leaves out a portion. The sample carries 2 million to 2.5 million clones, 92% recorded once. The sample comes from a study of shared clonotypes between healthy human individuals.

The J gene is TRBJ1-5, the V gene TRBV19; D is perhaps TRBD1 (5 bases). The sequenced material came from naive CD4+ T cells from PBMCs. Subset in this sample: CD45RA+ positively selected. This TCR was recovered from a man in his late teens or twenties in good health. Some clones in this sample may be carry-over from other donors' samples. DNA for the CDR3: TGTGCCAGTAGTATCGGGACTAGCAATCAGCCCCAGCATTTT. Protein product: CASSIGTSNQPQHF.